The clone carrying this T cell receptor (beta chain) was found a few times. Its antigen remains unidentified. These data belong to a study of T-cell reconstitution after alpha-beta-depleted transplantation in children. Unique molecular identifiers were used in preparing the TCRbeta library. MiXCR, run by TCRdb on the PCR reads, gives a single entry per CDR3 protein. The data contain roughly 100,000 distinct CDR3 sequences, approximately 6% of them singletons. Study observations and caveats: The main origin of T-cell counts and diversity one year after transplant was newly produced T cells. Several hundred rapidly expanded clones from non-depleted graft cells reportedly supplied alpha-beta T cells about two months post-transplant.

The CDR3 contains 14 residues. Germline CDR1 and CDR2: SGHRS and YFSETQ. Trimming took 1 base from V and 5 from J; bases not matched to a gene: 2. The chain couples TRBV5-1 to TRBJ1-5, with 8 bases that match TRBD1. This TCR came from a female patient between 2 and 15 years old who had a stem cell transplant for Fanconi anemia, so the T cells may come from the graft donor. This specimen consisted of PBMCs, mostly from graft donor cells, obtained 60 days after TCRalphabeta/CD19-depleted stem cell transplant. The chain's CDR3 is CASSLTTGDQPQHF. For the CDR3, the DNA is TGCGCCAGCAGCTTGACGACAGGGGATCAGCCCCAGCATTTT.